What follows are 16 T cell receptor beta chains derived from one specimen sequenced in a study of CXCR3-negative and CXCR3-positive naive CD8 T cells. Study results and limitations: A higher hydrophobicity marked the TRB CDR3s of CXCR3-positive naive cells versus CXCR3-negative naive cells.

No antigen is known for these receptors. Via 5' RACE with UMI labels, TRB cDNA libraries were prepared. TCRdb reprocessed the 5' RACE reads; each CDR3 protein has one entry and no DNA is given. The sample table sets out about 84,000 distinct CDR3 sequences. The sample was naive CXCR3+ CD8+ T cells from blood. Subset defined: CD45RO-CCR7+CD27+CD95- naive CD8+ T cells expressing CXCR3 (TNR3+). Every receptor here comes from a human donor in good health. Some clones in this sample may be carry-over from other donors' samples.

The rearrangement uses TRBV7-2 and TRBJ2-7; TCRdb designates TRBD2, a call that cannot be tested without DNA. The CDR3 sequence is 16 residues long. Germline V CDR1 and CDR2: SGHTA, FQGNSA. The CDR3 sequence is CASSPPTSGLNYEQYF.

The chain links TRBV27 to TRBJ2-1; absent DNA, TCRdb's TRBD1 call cannot be checked. The CDR3 contains 15 residues. The germline CDR1 and CDR2 sequences are MNHEY and SMNVEV (reference sequence). CDR3 in amino acids: CASSLYEGAYNEQFF.

The chain uses TRBV19 and TRBJ1-5; absent DNA, TCRdb's TRBD1 call cannot be checked. The CDR3 extends over 14 amino acids. Per germline, CDR1 LNHDA and CDR2 SQIVND (reference sequence). The CDR3 is CASSPIGVEKPQHF.

This chain joins TRBV29-1 and TRBJ2-2. Germline V lookup: CDR1 SQVTM, CDR2 ANQGSEA. CDR3 length: 13 residues. The CDR3 sequence: CSVYLWDTGELFF.

This clonotype ranks as medium-sized in terms of frequency. The rearrangement joins TRBV7-7 to TRBJ1-2. The CDR3 length is 16 residues. The germline gives CDR1 SSHAT, CDR2 FNYEAQ (reference sequence). The CDR3 here is CASSLRGPRSNYGYTF.

The chain combines TRBV7-2 with TRBJ1-5. CDR1 SGHTA and CDR2 FQGNSA come from the germline V gene. This CDR3 has 15 residues. CDR3 in amino acids: CASSLATAENQPQHF.

The chain employs TRBV6-1 and TRBJ1-5. Per the germline V gene, CDR1 is MNHNS and CDR2 is SASEGT. CDR3 length: 14 amino acids. CDR3: CASSEVQALAPQHF.

This sequence joins TRBV29-1 and TRBJ2-7; TCRdb indicates TRBD1, and absent DNA this call remains unverified. Germline V gene data show CDR1 as SQVTM and CDR2 as ANQGSEA. CDR3 length: 13 residues. CDR3 sequence: CSVRQGLTYEQYF.

This sequence joins TRBV5-1 and TRBJ2-7; TCRdb returns TRBD2, unconfirmable since there is no DNA. Germline V lookup: CDR1 SGHRS, CDR2 YFSETQ. The CDR3 contains 16 residues. The CDR3 spells CASSPQAASGSDEQYF. Drawing the rest from reference TRBV5-1 and TRBJ2-7, the complete variable domain is KAGVTQTPRYLIKTRGQQVTLSCSPISGHRSVSWYQQTPGQGLQFLFEYFSETQRNKGNFPGRFSGRQFSNSRSEMNVSTLELGDSALYLCASSPQAASGSDEQYFGPGTRLTVT.

The CDR3 is CSARDGLAGDEQYF. The chain carries TRBV20-1 and TRBJ2-7; TCRdb outputs TRBD2, but without DNA this stays unchecked. In germline, CDR1 is DFQATT, CDR2 SNEGSKA (reference sequence). The CDR3 consists of 14 residues.

This rearrangement joins TRBV6-4 to TRBJ2-1; absent DNA, TCRdb's TRBD2 call cannot be checked. CDR3 length: 15 amino acids. Germline CDR1 is MRHNA and CDR2 is SNTAGT. CDR3 protein: CASSPEGEGSNEQFF.

J is TRBJ1-1 and V is TRBV28; TCRdb's D gene call, TRBD1, goes unchecked for lack of DNA. The CDR3 runs 13 residues. CDR1 is MDHEN, CDR2 SYDVKM, per germline. The CDR3 sequence: CASSLGGKDEAFF.

This chain connects TRBV28 to TRBJ2-7; the D call of TRBD2 rests on TCRdb alone, since no DNA is present to check it. CDR3 length equals 15 residues. Germline V CDR1 and CDR2: MDHEN, SYDVKM. The CDR3 region is CASSWTGTSPYEQYF.

The V and J genes are TRBV7-9 and TRBJ1-1. This CDR3 region has 15 residues. The germline gives CDR1 SEHNR, CDR2 FQNEAQ (reference sequence). Here the CDR3 reads CASSLVSEWNTEAFF.

V gene TRBV20-1 combines with J gene TRBJ2-7. This CDR3 comprises 13 residues. The germline CDR1 and CDR2 sequences are DFQATT and SNEGSKA (reference sequence). The CDR3 reads CSARGTDSYEQYF.

The chain uses TRBV14 and TRBJ2-7; TCRdb calls TRBD1, which cannot be checked without DNA. Germline V gene sequence: CDR1 SGHDN, CDR2 FVKESK. The CDR3 spans 12 residues. CDR3: CASSQGGWGQYF.